This T cell receptor beta chain was retrieved from a study of regulatory T cells in long-lasting Graves disease. Study results and caveats: Among samples with persistent disease, TRBV28, TRBJ1-2 and TRBJ2-5 were favored.

As to this clonotype: Its specificity is not known.

Time point: persistent/refractory GD, antithyroid drugs over 5 years with positive TRAb. PBMC RNA served as the TCR library source. Per the germline V gene, CDR1 is ENHRY and CDR2 is SYGVKD. This CDR3 contains 15 residues. Trimming removed 6 bases from V and 1 base from J; junction bases left unmatched: 5. CDR3-region Arm-PCR and iRepertoire HTBI primers produced the TCR beta libraries. Using its own MiXCR run on the multiplex PCR reads, TCRdb lists one record per CDR3 protein. The sample holds around 400,000 distinct CDR3 sequences, approximately 22% seen once. The rearrangement links TRBV10-3 to TRBJ2-5; 10 nucleotides align to TRBD1. The receptor comes from a female donor with Graves disease. The material was peripheral blood mononuclear cells (PBMCs), obtained when the disease was refractory, from a patient treated with antithyroid drugs. CDR3: CAIRSGTGVQETQYF. The CDR3 DNA is TGTGCCATCAGGTCCGGGACAGGGGTCCAAGAGACCCAGTACTTC.